The 3 T cell receptor beta chains listed next were all sequenced from one sample in a study of T cells after posttransplantation cyclophosphamide. Busulfan-fludarabine conditioning, marrow transplant, and cyclophosphamide on days +3 and +4 were administered. The data were produced by immunoSEQ multiplex PCR, yet TCRdb's version contains in-frame clones alone and is incomplete. The sample counts fewer than 12,000 clones, none seen once; the ten largest own 14%. The sequenced sample was PBMCs, obtained after allogeneic stem cell transplant with posttransplant cyclophosphamide. The receptors were sampled from a female patient aged 35 to 55 who received an allogeneic stem cell transplant from a related donor, was CMV-positive, and had no GVHD. Some T cells here may be from the graft donor.

This clone has ten or more counts. The gene calls are TRBV5-1 and TRBJ2-7; 7 bases are shared with TRBD2. J gave up 7 bases and V 0 bases, and 4 bases lay outside the gene matches. CDR1 and CDR2 (germline): SGHRS, YFSETQ. The CDR3 totals 13 residues. In DNA form, the CDR3 reads TGCGCCAGCAGCTTGGGGACTAGAGGTGAGCAGTACTTC. Its translation: CASSLGTRGEQYF.

This clone was recorded at least ten times. This chain connects TRBV9 to TRBJ1-1; the D gene is possibly TRBD1 (6 bases). The CDR3 has 15 residues. Germline CDR1 SGDLS, CDR2 YYNGEE. Trimming pared 1 base from V and 1 base from J, leaving 11 bases between. CDR3 protein: CASSVQGRWNTEAFF. CDR3 nucleotides: TGTGCCAGCAGCGTACAGGGGCGCTGGAACACTGAAGCTTTCTTT.

This clone was counted many times. The chain links TRBV4-1 to TRBJ2-7; D is unclear. The CDR3 sequence is 13 residues long. Germline V CDR1 and CDR2: MGHRA, YSYEKL. V was shortened by 4 bases and J by 2 bases, with 9 bases between the two germline ends. The CDR3 nucleotides read TGCGCCAGCAGCCGAACGGGTACCTACGAGCAGTACTTC. Its translation is CASSRTGTYEQYF.